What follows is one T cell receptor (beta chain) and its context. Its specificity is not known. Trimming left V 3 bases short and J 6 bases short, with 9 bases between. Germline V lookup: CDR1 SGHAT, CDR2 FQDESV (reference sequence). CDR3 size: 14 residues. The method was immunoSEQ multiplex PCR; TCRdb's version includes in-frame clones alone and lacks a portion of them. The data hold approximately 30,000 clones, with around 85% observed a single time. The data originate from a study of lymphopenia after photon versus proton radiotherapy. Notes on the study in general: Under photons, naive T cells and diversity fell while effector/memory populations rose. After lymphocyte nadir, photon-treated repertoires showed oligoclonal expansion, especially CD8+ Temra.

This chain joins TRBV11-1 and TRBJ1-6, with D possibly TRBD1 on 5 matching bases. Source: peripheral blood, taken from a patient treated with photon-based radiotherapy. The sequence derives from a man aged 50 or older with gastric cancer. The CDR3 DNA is TGTGCCAGCAGCTTCCGGGACTCTAATTCACCCCTCCACTTT. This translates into CASSFRDSNSPLHF.